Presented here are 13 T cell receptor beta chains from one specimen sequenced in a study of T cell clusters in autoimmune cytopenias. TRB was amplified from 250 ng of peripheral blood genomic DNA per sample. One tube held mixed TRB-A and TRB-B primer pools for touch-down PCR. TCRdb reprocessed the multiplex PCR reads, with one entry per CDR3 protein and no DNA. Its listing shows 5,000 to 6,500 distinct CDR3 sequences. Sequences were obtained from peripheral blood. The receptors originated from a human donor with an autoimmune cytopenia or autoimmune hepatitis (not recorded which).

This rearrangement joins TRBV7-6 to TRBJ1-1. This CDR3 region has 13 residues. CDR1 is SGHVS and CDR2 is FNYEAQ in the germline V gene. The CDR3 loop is CASSLGITTEAFF.

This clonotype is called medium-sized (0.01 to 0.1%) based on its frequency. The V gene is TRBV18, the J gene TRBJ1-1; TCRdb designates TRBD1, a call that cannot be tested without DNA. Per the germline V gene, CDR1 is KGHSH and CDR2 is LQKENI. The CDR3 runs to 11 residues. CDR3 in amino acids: CASSPDRGAFF. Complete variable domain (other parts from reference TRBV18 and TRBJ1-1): NAGVMQNPRHLVRRRGQEARLRCSPMKGHSHVYWYRQLPEEGLKFMVYLQKENIIDESGMPKERFSAEFPKEGPSILRIQQVVRGDSAAYFCASSPDRGAFFGQGTRLTVV.

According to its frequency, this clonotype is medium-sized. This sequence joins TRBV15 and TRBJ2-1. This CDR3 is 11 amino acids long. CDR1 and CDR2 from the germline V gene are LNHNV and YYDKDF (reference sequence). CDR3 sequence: CATSSKNEQFF. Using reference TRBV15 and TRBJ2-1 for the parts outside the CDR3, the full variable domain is DAMVIQNPRYQVTQFGKPVTLSCSQTLNHNVMYWYQQKSSQAPKLLFHYYDKDFNNEADTPDNFQSRRPNTSFCFLDIRSPGLGDTAMYLCATSSKNEQFFGPGTRLTVL.

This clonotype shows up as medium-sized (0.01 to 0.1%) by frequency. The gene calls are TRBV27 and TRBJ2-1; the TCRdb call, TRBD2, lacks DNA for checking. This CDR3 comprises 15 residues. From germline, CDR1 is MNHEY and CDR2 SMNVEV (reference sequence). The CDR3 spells CASSLEGTAYNEQFF.

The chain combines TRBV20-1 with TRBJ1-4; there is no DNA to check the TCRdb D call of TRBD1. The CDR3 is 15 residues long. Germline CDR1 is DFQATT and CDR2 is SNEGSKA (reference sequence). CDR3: CSGRPGWATNEKLFF.

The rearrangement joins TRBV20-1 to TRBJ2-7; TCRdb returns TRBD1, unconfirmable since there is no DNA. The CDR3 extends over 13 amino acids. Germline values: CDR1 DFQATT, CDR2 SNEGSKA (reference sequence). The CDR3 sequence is CSARDSRISEQYF.

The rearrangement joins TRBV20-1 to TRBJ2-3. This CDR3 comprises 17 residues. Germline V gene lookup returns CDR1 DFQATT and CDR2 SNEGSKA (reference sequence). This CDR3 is CSARDGSLRGSTDTQYF.

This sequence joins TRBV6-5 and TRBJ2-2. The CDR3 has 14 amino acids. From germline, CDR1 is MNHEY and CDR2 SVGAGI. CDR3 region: CASIRLVGDGELFF.

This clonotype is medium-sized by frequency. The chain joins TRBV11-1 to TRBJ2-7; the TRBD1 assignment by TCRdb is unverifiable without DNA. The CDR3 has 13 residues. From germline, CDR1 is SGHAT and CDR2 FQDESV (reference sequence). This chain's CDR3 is CASSFWGGYEQYF.

This CDR3 reads CASSPASRGTGNTIYF. This chain joins TRBV4-3 and TRBJ1-3; TCRdb lists TRBD1, though no DNA is available to test this call. CDR1 and CDR2 (germline): LGHNA, YSLEER. The CDR3 contains 16 residues.

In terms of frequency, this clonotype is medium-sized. The CDR3 sequence: CASSYSGFGNTEAFF. This chain uses TRBV6-5 with TRBJ1-1. Per germline, CDR1 MNHEY and CDR2 SVGAGI. The CDR3 covers 15 residues.

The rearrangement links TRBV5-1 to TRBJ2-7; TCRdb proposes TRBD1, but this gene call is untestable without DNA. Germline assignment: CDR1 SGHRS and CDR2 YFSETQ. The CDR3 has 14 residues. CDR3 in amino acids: CASSVRPNSYEQYF.

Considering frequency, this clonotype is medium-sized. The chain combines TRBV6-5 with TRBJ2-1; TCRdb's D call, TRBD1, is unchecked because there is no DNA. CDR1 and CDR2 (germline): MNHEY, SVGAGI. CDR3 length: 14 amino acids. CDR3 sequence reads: CASSNAKGFNEQFF.